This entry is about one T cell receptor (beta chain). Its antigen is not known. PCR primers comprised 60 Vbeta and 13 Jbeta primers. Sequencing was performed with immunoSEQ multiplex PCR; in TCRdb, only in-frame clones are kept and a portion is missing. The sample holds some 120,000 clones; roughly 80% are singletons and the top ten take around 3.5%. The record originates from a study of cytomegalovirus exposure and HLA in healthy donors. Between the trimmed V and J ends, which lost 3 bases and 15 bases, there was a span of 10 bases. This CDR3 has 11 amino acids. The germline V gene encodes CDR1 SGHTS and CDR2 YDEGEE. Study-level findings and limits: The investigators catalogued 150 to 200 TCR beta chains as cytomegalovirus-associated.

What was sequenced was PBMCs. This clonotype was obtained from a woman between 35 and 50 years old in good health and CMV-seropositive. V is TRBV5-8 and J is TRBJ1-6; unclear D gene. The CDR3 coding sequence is TGTGCCAGCAGCTGGCAAATTGGCCTCCACTTT. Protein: CASSWQIGLHF.